This T cell receptor (beta chain) was identified in a study of blood T cell repertoires in COVID-19. Study-wide context: The analysed material was cDNA or gDNA that came from T cells, B-cell-depleted T cells, or PBMCs.

TCRdb keeps only in-frame clones here, not all; method: immunoSEQ multiplex PCR. The sample holds 150,000 to 200,000 clones, roughly 90% seen once. Germline V lookup: CDR1 SEHNR, CDR2 FQNEAQ (reference sequence). The CDR3 runs 13 residues. Losses at the gene ends were 8 bases for V and 3 bases for J; bases not matched to a gene: 4. The source is a woman aged 45-60 years with acute or convalescent COVID-19. V gene TRBV7-9 combines with J gene TRBJ2-1; 7 nucleotides agree with TRBD2. The sample comprised peripheral blood. The CDR3 bases are TGTGCCAGCCAGGGAGGGGACTACAATGAGCAGTTCTTC. Translating gives CASQGGDYNEQFF.